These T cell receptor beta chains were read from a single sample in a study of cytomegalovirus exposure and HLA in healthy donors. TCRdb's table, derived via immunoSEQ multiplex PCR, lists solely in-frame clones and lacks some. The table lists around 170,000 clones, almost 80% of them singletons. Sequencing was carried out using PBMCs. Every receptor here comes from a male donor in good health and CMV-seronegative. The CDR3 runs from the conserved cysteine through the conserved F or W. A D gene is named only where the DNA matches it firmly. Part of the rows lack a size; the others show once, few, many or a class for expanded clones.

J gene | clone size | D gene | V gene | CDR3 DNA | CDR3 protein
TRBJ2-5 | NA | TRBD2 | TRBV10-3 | TGTGCCATCAGTGGGACTAGCGGGAGTGGCACAGGGACCCAGTACTTC | CAISGTSGSGTGTQYF
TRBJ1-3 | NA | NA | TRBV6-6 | TGTGCCAGCAGTTACTCGATGACATTTTCGGGAAACACCATATATTTT | CASSYSMTFSGNTIYF
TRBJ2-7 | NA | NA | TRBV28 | TGTGCCAGCCATCAATTCTACGAGCAGTACTTC | CASHQFYEQYF
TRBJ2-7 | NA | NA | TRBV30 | TGTGCCTGGAGTTTACCGCCGGGGATCGAGCAGTACTTC | CAWSLPPGIEQYF
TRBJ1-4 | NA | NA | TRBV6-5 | TGTGCCAGCAGTTACGGGCAGGCGTCTAATGAAAAACTGTTTTTT | CASSYGQASNEKLFF
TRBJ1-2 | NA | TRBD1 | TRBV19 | TGTGCCACCATAGGGACAGGAGCTAACTATGGCTACACCTTC | CATIGTGANYGYTF
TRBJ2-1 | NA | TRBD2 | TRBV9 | TGTGCCAGCAGCGTAGTGGGGATAGCGGGACTCAATGAGCAGTTCTTC | CASSVVGIAGLNEQFF
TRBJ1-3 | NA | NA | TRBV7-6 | TGTGCCAGCAGCCCCCTAGGGGGGGGTTCGGGCGGAAACACCATATATTTT | CASSPLGGGSGGNTIYF
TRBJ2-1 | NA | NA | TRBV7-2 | TGTGCCAGCAGCCCCCCGGGAGAGCAGTTCTTC | CASSPPGEQFF
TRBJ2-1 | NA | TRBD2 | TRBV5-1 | TGCGCCAGCAGACCTGGGACTAGCGAGAACTACAATGAGCAGTTCTTC | CASRPGTSENYNEQFF
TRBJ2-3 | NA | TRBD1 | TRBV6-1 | TGTGCCAGCAGGGTACAGGGGGCCAAAGATACGCAGTATTTT | CASRVQGAKDTQYF
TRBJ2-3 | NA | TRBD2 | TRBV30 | TGTGCCTCGGGACTAGCGGGCGGCACAGATACGCAGTATTTT | CASGLAGGTDTQYF
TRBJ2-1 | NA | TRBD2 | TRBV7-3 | TGTGCCAGCAGCTTGGGACTAGCGGGGGGGTATGAGCAGTTCTTC | CASSLGLAGGYEQFF
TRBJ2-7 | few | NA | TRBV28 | TGTGCCAGCAGAAGGGGGGGTGCCTACGAGCAGTACTTC | CASRRGGAYEQYF
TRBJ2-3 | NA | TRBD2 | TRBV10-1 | TGCGCCAGCAGTGTGAGGACTAGCGGGTTCACAGATACGCAGTATTTT | CASSVRTSGFTDTQYF
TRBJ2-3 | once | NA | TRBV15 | TGTGCCACCAGCAGAGGTGGGGGGAGCGGGCTCACAGATACGCAGTATTTT | CATSRGGGSGLTDTQYF
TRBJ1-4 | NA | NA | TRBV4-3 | TGCGCCAGCAGCCAAGATCCTAACTCCGCAACTAATGAAAAACTGTTTTTT | CASSQDPNSATNEKLFF
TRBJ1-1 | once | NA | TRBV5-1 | TGCGCCAGCAGCTTGGAGGCAGGCATGAACACTGAAGCTTTCTTT | CASSLEAGMNTEAFF
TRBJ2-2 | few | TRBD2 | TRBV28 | TGTGCCAGCAGAAGTTGGGGAGGGCCAAGGGGGGAGCTGTTTTTT | CASRSWGGPRGELFF
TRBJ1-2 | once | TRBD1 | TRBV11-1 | TGTGCCAGCAGCTTAGCGGGACAGGGAAACTATGGCTACACCTTC | CASSLAGQGNYGYTF
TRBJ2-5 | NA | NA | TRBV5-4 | TGTGCCAGCAGCTTGTCTAGGGGCCGAGAGACCCAGTACTTC | CASSLSRGRETQYF
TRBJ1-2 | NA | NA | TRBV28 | TGTGCCAGCAGCGATCCCGGGACACGCTATGGCTACACCTTC | CASSDPGTRYGYTF
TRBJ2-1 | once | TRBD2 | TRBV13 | TGTGCCAGCAGCACTTGGACTAGCGGGGGGGCCTACAATGAGCAGTTCTTC | CASSTWTSGGAYNEQFF
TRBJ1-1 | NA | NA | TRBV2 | TGTGCCAGCAGTGCCCGGGGGGGGGACACTGAAGCTTTCTTT | CASSARGGDTEAFF
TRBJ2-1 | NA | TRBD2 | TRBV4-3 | TGCGCCAGCAGCCACACACTAGCGGGGGTGAATGAGCAGTTCTTC | CASSHTLAGVNEQFF
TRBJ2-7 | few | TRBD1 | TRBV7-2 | TGTGCCAGCAGCTCTGACAGGGGTAACGAGCAGTACTTC | CASSSDRGNEQYF
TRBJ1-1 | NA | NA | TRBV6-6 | TGTGCCAGCAGGACAGACACTGAAGCTTTCTTT | CASRTDTEAFF
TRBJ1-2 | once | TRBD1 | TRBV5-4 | TGTGCCAGCAGCTTGGGACAGGGGCTGGGCTATGGCTACACCTTC | CASSLGQGLGYGYTF
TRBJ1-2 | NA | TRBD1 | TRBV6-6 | TGTGCCAGCAGGGGCGCGAGGGGACAGAGTAACTATGGCTACACCTTC | CASRGARGQSNYGYTF
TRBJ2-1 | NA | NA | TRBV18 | TGTGCCAGCTCACCCCCCTTAGGACAGAGCAATGAGCAGTTCTTC | CASSPPLGQSNEQFF
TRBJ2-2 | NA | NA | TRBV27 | TGTGCCAGCAGCGGACAAGACGCGAACACCGGGGAGCTGTTTTTT | CASSGQDANTGELFF
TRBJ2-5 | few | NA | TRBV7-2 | TGTGCCAGCAGCTTAGATAACTTGATGGAGACCCAGTACTTC | CASSLDNLMETQYF
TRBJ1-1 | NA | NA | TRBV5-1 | TGCGCCAGCAGCACAGGGACGGGGAACACTGAAGCTTTCTTT | CASSTGTGNTEAFF